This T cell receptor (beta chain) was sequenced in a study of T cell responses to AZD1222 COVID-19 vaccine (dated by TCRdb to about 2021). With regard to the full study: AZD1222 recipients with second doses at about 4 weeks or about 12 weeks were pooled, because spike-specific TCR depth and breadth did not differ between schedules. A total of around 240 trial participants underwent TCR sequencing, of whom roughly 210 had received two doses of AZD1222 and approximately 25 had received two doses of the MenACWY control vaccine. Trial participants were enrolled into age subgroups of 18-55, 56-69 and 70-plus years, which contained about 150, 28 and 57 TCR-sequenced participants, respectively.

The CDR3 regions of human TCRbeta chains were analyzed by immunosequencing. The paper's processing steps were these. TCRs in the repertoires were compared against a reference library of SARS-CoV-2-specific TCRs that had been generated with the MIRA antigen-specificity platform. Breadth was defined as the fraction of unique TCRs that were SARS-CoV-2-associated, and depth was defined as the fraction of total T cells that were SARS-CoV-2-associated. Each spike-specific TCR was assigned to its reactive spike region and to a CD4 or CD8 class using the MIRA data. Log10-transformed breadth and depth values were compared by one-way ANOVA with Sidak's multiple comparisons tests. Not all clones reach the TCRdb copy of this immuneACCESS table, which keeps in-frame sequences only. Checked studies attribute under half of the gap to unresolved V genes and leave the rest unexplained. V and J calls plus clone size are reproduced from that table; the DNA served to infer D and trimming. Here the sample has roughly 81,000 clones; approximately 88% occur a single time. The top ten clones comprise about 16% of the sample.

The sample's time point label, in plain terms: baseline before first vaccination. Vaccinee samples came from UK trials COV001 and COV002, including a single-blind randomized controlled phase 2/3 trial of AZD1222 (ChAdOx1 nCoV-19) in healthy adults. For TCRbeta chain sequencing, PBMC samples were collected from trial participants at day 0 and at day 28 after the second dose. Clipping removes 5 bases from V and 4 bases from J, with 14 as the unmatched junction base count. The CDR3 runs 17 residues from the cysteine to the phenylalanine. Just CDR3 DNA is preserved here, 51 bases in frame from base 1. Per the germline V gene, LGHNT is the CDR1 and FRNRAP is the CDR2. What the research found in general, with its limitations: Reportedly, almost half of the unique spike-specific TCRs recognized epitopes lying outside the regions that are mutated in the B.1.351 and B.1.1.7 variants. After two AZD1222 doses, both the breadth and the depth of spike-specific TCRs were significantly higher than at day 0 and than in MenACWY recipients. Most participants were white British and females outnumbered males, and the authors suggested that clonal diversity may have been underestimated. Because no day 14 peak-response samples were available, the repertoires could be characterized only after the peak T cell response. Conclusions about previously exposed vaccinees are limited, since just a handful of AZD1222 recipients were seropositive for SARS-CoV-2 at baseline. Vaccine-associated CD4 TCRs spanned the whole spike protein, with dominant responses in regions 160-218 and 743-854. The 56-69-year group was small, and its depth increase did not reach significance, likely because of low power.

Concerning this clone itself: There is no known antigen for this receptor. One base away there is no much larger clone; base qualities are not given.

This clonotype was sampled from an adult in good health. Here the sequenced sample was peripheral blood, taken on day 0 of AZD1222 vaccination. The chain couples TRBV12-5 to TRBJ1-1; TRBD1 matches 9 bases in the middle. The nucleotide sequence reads TGTGCTAGTGGTCAAAACGGACAGGGGCGTGCGAGCACTGAAGCTTTCTTT. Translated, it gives CASGQNGQGRASTEAFF. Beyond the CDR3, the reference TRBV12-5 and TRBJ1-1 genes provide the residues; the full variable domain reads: DARVTQTPRHKVTEMGQEVTMRCQPILGHNTVFWYRQTMMQGLELLAYFRNRAPLDDSGMPKDRFSAEMPDATLATLKIQPSEPRDSAVYFCASGQNGQGRASTEAFFGQGTRLTVV.